This TCR beta chain was sequenced for a study of cytomegalovirus exposure and HLA in healthy donors. About the research overall: The approximately 120 validation repertoires were produced on the same platform as the approximately 620 repertoires of the first cohort. This was reported in a later analysis. General observations from the study: Cytomegalovirus-associated status was assigned to 150 or so TCR beta chains.

The donors were in the approximately 120-subject validation cohort, distinct from the roughly 720-subject first cohort. In the case of this clone: What it binds is not known.

The method was immunoSEQ multiplex PCR; TCRdb's version includes in-frame clones alone and lacks a portion of them. The repertoire has tens of thousands of clones, approximately 88% of them found once; the top ten carry about 6.7%. The receptor's source is a woman aged 25 to 39 in good health and CMV-seronegative. Sequencing was done on a sample of PBMCs.

CDR3 coding DNA: TGTGCCAGCAGCCAGGCACGCTCAGGGGTAGGTTACGAGCAGTACTTC. It is translated as CASSQARSGVGYEQYF. The chain has TRBV7-9 and TRBJ2-7, with D tentatively TRBD1 (6 bases). V lost 5 bases and J 4 bases, leaving 21 bases between the germline ends. Germline V gene lookup returns CDR1 SEHNR and CDR2 FQNEAQ (reference sequence). The CDR3 spans 16 residues.